These 5 T cell receptor beta chains came from one sample sequenced in a study of OX40 agonist ivuxolimab in advanced cancers. Repertoires were generated with immunoSEQ multiplex PCR, while TCRdb's copy carries only in-frame clones and drops some. The profile shows approximately 77,000 clones, approximately 80% of them singletons. The sample was CD4+ or CD8+ T cells sorted from blood, taken in a trial of the OX40 agonist ivuxolimab. Receptors originate from an adult with an advanced solid tumor such as melanoma, head and neck, liver or kidney cancer.

The J gene is TRBJ2-5, the V gene TRBV11-3; TRBD2 matches 11 bases. Germline CDR1 is SGHNT and CDR2 is YENEEA. There are 16 residues in the CDR3. J lost 0 bases, V lost 5 bases, and 5 bases had no gene match. The CDR3 loop is CASSPFSGRDQETQYF. The DNA for the CDR3 is TGTGCCAGCAGCCCTTTTAGCGGGAGGGACCAAGAGACCCAGTACTTC.

This clone was counted a few times. The rearrangement links TRBV7-6 to TRBJ2-5; D not certain. Germline V gene sequence: CDR1 SGHVS, CDR2 FNYEAQ. The CDR3 covers 12 residues. Trimming left V 0 bases short and J 4 bases short, with 3 bases between. The CDR3 DNA follows: TGTGCCAGCAGCTTAGCGGTAGAGACCCAGTACTTC. Residues: CASSLAVETQYF.

The chain combines TRBV4-3 with TRBJ2-1, with a possible D match to TRBD1 (6 bases). The CDR3 runs 15 residues. Germline V gene data show CDR1 as LGHNA and CDR2 as YSLEER. Trimming took 4 bases from V and 2 from J, leaving 12 bases between them. The CDR3 loop is CASSPQGSPYNEQFF. Written as DNA, the CDR3 is TGCGCCAGCAGCCCACAGGGATCCCCCTACAATGAGCAGTTCTTC.

The V gene is TRBV6-5, the J gene TRBJ2-2; unclear D gene. The CDR3 has 14 residues. The ends were cut back, 1 base at V and 1 base at J, with 4 bases in the middle. Germline-derived CDR1 and CDR2 are MNHEY and SVGAGI. Here the CDR3 reads CASSYFENTGELFF. CDR3 nucleotides: TGTGCCAGCAGTTACTTCGAGAACACCGGGGAGCTGTTTTTT.

This chain joins TRBV7-2 and TRBJ2-1; 8 bases fit TRBD1. Germline V CDR1 and CDR2: SGHTA, FQGNSA. The V segment lost 0 bases and the J segment 6 bases; nucleotides outside the gene matches: 7. The CDR3 runs 16 residues. Here the CDR3 DNA reads TGTGCCAGCAGCTTAGCGGACAGGGTATATGGCAATGAGCAGTTCTTC. As protein: CASSLADRVYGNEQFF. The full variable domain, its missing parts supplied by reference TRBV7-2 and TRBJ2-1, is GAGVSQSPSNKVTEKGKDVELRCDPISGHTALYWYRQSLGQGLEFLIYFQGNSAPDKSGLPSDRFSAERTGGSVSTLTIQRTQQEDSAVYLCASSLADRVYGNEQFFGPGTRLTVL.